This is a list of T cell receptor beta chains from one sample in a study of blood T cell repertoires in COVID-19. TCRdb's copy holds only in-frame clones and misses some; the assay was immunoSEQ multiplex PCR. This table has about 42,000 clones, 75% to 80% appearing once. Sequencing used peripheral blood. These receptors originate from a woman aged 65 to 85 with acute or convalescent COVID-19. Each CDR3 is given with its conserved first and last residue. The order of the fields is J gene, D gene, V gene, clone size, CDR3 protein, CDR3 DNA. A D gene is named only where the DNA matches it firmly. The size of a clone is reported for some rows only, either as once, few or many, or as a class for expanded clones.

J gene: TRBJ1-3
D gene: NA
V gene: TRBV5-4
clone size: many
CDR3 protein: CASSLGQPSGNTIYF
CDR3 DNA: TGTGCCAGCAGCTTGGGACAGCCCTCCGGAAACACCATATATTTT

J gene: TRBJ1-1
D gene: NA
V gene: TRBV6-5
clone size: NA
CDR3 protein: CASRPTDMNTEAFF
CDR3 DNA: TGTGCCAGCAGGCCGACAGATATGAACACTGAAGCTTTCTTT

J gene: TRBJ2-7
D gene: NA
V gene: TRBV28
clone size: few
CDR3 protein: CASSSLGLQKSSYEQYF
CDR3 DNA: TGTGCCAGCAGTTCCCTGGGGCTGCAGAAAAGCTCCTACGAGCAGTACTTC

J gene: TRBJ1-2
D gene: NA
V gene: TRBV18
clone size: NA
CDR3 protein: CASSPPPEREGYTF
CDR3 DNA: TGTGCCAGCTCCCCACCCCCTGAGCGGGAGGGCTACACCTTC

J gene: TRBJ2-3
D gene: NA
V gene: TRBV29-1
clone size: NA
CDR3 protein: CSVERLTSTDTQYF
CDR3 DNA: TGCAGCGTTGAACGCCTCACTAGCACAGATACGCAGTATTTT

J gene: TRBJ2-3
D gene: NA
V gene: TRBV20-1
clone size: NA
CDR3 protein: CSASFAGNVDTQYF
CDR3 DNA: TGCAGTGCTAGTTTTGCGGGGAATGTAGATACGCAGTATTTT

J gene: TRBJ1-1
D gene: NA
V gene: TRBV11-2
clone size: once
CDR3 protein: CASSYGQINTEAFF
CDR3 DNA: TGTGCCAGCAGCTACGGACAGATAAACACTGAAGCTTTCTTT

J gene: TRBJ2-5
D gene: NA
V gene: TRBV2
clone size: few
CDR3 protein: CASSPGRGRQETQYF
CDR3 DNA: TGTGCCAGCTCTCCGGGGCGGGGACGACAAGAGACCCAGTACTTC

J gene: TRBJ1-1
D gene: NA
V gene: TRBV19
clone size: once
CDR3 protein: CASSRALSGMNTEAFF
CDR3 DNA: TGTGCCAGTAGCCGAGCTCTGTCAGGGATGAACACTGAAGCTTTCTTT

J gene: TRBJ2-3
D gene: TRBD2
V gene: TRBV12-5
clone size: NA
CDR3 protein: CASGRGLAQKGDTQYF
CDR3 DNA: TGTGCTAGTGGACGGGGACTAGCGCAAAAGGGGGATACGCAGTATTTT

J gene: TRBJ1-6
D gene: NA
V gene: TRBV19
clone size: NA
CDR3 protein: CASSIERYSPLHF
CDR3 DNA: TGTGCCAGTAGTATTGAGCGATACTCACCCCTCCACTTT

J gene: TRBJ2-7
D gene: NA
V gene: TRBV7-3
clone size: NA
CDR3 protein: CASSLGPGSYEQYF
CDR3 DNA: TGTGCCAGCAGCTTAGGTCCGGGTTCCTACGAGCAGTACTTC

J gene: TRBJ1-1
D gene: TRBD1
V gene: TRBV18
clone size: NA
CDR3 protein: CASSPTGVSRNTEAFF
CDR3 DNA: TGTGCCAGCTCACCTACAGGGGTATCAAGGAACACTGAAGCTTTCTTT

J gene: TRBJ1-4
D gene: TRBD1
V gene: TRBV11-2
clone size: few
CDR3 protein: CASSSPRQGATNEKLFF
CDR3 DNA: TGTGCCAGCAGCTCTCCGAGACAGGGAGCAACTAATGAAAAACTGTTTTTT

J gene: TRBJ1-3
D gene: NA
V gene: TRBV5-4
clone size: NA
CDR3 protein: CASSSMTVSGNTIYF
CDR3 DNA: TGTGCCAGCAGCTCGATGACAGTCTCTGGAAACACCATATATTTT

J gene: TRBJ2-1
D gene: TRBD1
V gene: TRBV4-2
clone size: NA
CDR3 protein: CASSQDWDRGYNEQFF
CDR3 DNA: TGTGCCAGCAGCCAAGATTGGGACAGGGGATACAATGAGCAGTTCTTC

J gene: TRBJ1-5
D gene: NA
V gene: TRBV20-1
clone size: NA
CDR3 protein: CSASGEPDQPQHF
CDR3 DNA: TGCAGTGCTAGTGGGGAGCCTGATCAGCCCCAGCATTTT

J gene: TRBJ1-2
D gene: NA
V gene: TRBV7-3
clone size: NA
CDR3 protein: CASSLNPKVAGYTF
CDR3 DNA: TGTGCCAGCAGCTTAAACCCCAAAGTGGCTGGCTACACCTTC

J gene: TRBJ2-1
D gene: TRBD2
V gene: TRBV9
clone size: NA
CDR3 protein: CASSVGTSGGSNEQFF
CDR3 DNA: TGTGCCAGCAGCGTAGGGACTAGCGGGGGGAGTAATGAGCAGTTCTTC

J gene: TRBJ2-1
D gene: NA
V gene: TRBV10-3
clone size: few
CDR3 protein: CAISERWSEQFF
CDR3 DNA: TGTGCCATCAGCGAGCGATGGAGTGAGCAGTTCTTC

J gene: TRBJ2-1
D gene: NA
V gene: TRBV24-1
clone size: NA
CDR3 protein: CATEGGETNEQFF
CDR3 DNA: TGTGCCACAGAGGGGGGGGAGACCAATGAGCAGTTCTTC

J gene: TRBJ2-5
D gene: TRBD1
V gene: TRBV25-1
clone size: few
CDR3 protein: CASSEGGRGLETQYF
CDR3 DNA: TGTGCCAGCAGTGAAGGGGGCAGGGGGCTTGAGACCCAGTACTTC